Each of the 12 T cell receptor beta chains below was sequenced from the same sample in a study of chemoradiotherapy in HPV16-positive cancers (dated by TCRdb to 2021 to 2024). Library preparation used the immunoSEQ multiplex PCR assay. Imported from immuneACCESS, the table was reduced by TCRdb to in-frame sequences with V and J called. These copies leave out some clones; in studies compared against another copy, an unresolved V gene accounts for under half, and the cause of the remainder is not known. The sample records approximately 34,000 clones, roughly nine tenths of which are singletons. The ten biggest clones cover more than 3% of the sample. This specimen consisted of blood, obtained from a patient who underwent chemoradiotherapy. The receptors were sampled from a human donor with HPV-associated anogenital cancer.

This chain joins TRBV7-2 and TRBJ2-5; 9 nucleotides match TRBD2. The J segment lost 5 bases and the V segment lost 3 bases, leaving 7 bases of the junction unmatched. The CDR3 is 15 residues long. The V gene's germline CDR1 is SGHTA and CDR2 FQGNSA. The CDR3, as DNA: TGTGCCAGCAGCTTGTATAGCGGGAGAATGGAGACCCAGTACTTC. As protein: CASSLYSGRMETQYF. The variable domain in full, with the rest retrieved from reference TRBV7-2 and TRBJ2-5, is GAGVSQSPSNKVTEKGKDVELRCDPISGHTALYWYRQSLGQGLEFLIYFQGNSAPDKSGLPSDRFSAERTGGSVSTLTIQRTQQEDSAVYLCASSLYSGRMETQYFGPGTRLLVL.

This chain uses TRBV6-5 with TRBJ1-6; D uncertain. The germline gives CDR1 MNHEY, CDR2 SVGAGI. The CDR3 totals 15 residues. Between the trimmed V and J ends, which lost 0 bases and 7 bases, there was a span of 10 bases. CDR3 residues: CASSYSIDKNSPLHF. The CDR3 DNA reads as TGTGCCAGCAGTTACTCGATCGATAAAAATTCACCCCTCCACTTT.

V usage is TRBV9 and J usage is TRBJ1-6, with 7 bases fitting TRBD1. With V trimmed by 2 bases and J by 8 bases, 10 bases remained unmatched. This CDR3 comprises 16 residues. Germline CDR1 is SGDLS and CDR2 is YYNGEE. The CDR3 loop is CASSVLPTGFDSPLHF. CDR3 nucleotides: TGTGCCAGCAGCGTGCTGCCGACAGGGTTTGATTCACCCCTCCACTTT.

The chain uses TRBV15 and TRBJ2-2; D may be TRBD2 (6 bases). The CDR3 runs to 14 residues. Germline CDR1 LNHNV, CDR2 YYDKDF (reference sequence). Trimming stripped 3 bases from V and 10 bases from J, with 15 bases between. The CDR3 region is CATSRKRAAPELFF. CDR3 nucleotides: TGTGCCACCAGCAGGAAGCGGGCGGCCCCGGAGCTGTTTTTT.

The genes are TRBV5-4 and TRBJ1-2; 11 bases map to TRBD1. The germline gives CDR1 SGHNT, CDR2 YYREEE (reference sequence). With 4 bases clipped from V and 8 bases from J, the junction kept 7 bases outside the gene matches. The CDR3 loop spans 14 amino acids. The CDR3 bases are TGTGCCAGCAGCACCGGACAGGGGGCTAGAGGCTACACCTTC. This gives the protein CASSTGQGARGYTF. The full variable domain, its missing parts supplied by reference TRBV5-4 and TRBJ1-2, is ETGVTQSPTHLIKTRGQQVTLRCSSQSGHNTVSWYQQALGQGPQFIFQYYREEENGRGNFPPRFSGLQFPNYSSELNVNALELDDSALYLCASSTGQGARGYTFGSGTRLTVV.

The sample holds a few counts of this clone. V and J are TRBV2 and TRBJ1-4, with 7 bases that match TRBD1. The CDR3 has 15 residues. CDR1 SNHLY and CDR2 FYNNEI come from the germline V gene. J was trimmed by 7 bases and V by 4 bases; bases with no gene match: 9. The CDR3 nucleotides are TGTGCCAGCAGTGTAGACAGGGTGGCAGGTGAAAAACTGTTTTTT. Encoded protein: CASSVDRVAGEKLFF.

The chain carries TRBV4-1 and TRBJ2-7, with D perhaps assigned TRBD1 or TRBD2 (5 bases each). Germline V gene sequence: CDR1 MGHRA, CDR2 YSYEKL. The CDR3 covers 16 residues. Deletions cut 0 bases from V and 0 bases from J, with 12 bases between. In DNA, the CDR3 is TGCGCCAGCAGCCAAGAGGGGACGGGTTACTCCTACGAGCAGTACTTC. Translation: CASSQEGTGYSYEQYF.

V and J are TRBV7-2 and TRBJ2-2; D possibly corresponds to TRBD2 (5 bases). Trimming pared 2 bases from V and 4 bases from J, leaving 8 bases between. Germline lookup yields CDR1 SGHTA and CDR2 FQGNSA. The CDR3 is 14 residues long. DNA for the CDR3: TGTGCCAGCAGCTTAACTAGAAGCACCGGGGAGCTGTTTTTT. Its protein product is CASSLTRSTGELFF.

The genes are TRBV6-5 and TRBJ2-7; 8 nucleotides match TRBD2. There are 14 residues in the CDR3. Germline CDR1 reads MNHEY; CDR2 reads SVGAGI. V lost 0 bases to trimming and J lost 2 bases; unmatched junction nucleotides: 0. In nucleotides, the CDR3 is TGTGCCAGCAGTTACTCGACTAGCGCCTACGAGCAGTACTTC. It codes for CASSYSTSAYEQYF.

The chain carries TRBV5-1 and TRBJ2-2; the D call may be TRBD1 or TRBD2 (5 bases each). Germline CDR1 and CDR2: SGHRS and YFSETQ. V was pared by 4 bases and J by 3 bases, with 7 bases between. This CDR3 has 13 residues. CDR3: CASSRDDTGELFF. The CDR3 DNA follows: TGCGCCAGCAGCCGGGACGACACCGGGGAGCTGTTTTTT.

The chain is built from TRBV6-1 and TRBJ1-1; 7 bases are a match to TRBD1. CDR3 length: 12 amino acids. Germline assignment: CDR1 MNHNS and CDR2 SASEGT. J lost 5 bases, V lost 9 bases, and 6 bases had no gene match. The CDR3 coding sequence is TGTGCCAGTACGACAGGGAATACTGAAGCTTTCTTT. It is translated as CASTTGNTEAFF.

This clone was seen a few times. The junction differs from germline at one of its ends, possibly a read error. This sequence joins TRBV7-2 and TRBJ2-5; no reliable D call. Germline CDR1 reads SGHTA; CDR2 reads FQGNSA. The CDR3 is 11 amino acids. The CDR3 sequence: CASSLLLGLDF. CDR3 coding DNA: TGTGCCAGCAGCTTATTGTTAGGTTTGGACTTC. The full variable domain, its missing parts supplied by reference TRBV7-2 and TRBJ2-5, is GAGVSQSPSNKVTEKGKDVELRCDPISGHTALYWYRQSLGQGLEFLIYFQGNSAPDKSGLPSDRFSAERTGGSVSTLTIQRTQQEDSAVYLCASSLLLGLDFGPGTRLLVL.